The 5 T cell receptor beta chains below all came from one sample that was sequenced in a study of radiation and T cells in renal cell carcinoma. The table came from immunoSEQ multiplex PCR; TCRdb's copy has only in-frame clones and leaves some out. The repertoire holds roughly 21,000 clones, with nearly 55% as singletons. Treatment denoted: treatment-naive control, cytoreductive nephrectomy. This specimen consisted of tumor tissue, obtained from a patient whose treatment was nephrectomy without radiotherapy. Source of these receptors: a human donor with renal cell carcinoma.

The chain couples TRBV30 to TRBJ1-3; D is possibly TRBD1 (5 bases). From germline, CDR1 is GTSNPN and CDR2 SVGIG (reference sequence). The CDR3 has 13 amino acids. Trimming removed 5 bases at V and 2 bases at J, with 10 bases between. Written as DNA, the CDR3 is TGTGCCTGGGGAGGGGCGCCTGGAAACACCATATATTTT. Protein sequence: CAWGGAPGNTIYF.

This clone was seen more than once but under ten times. The V and J genes are TRBV5-1 and TRBJ1-5; D gene unclear. This CDR3 spans 13 amino acids. Between the trimmed V and J ends, which lost 2 bases and 7 bases, there was a span of 10 bases. Germline V gene sequence: CDR1 SGHRS, CDR2 YFSETQ. The CDR3 protein is CASSLRPAQPQHF. In DNA, the CDR3 is TGCGCCAGCAGCTTACGACCGGCCCAGCCCCAGCATTTT.

V usage is TRBV5-1 and J usage is TRBJ2-3, with TRBD2 matching 9 bases. This CDR3 has 15 residues. Looked up from germline, CDR1 is SGHRS and CDR2 is YFSETQ. Germline trimming cut 3 bases from V and 2 bases from J; bases unmatched to any gene: 4. DNA of the CDR3: TGCGCCAGCAGCTACCTAGCGGGGCTCACAGATACGCAGTATTTT. Its translation is CASSYLAGLTDTQYF.

CDR3 loop: CASSFGTYPTPSPLHF. CDR3 coding DNA: TGTGCCAGCAGCTTTGGGACCTACCCTACGCCCTCACCCCTCCACTTT. This chain joins TRBV11-1 and TRBJ1-6, with TRBD1 as a possible D gene (5 bases). The CDR3 extends over 16 amino acids. V was shortened by 3 bases and J by 10 bases, with 19 bases between the two germline ends. The germline gives CDR1 SGHAT, CDR2 FQDESV (reference sequence).

V gene TRBV29-1 combines with J gene TRBJ2-1, with D maybe TRBD2 (5 bases). V was shortened by 4 bases and J by 1 base, with 11 bases between the two germline ends. The CDR3 has 14 amino acids. Germline-derived CDR1 and CDR2 are SQVTM and ANQGSEA. CDR3 region: CSVVVWESYNEQFF. The DNA of the CDR3 is TGCAGCGTTGTAGTGTGGGAGTCCTACAATGAGCAGTTCTTC.